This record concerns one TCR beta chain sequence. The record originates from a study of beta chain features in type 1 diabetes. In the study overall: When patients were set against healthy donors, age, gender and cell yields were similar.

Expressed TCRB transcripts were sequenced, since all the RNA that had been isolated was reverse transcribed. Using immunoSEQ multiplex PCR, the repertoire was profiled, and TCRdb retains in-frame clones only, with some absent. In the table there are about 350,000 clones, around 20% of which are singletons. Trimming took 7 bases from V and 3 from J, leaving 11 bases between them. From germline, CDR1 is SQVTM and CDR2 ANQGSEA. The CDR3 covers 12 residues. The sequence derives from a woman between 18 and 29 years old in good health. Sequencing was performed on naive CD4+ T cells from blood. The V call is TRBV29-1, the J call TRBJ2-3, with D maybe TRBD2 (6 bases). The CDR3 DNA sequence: TGCAGCGAAGGGAGGCGTACAGATACGCAGTATTTT. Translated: CSEGRRTDTQYF.